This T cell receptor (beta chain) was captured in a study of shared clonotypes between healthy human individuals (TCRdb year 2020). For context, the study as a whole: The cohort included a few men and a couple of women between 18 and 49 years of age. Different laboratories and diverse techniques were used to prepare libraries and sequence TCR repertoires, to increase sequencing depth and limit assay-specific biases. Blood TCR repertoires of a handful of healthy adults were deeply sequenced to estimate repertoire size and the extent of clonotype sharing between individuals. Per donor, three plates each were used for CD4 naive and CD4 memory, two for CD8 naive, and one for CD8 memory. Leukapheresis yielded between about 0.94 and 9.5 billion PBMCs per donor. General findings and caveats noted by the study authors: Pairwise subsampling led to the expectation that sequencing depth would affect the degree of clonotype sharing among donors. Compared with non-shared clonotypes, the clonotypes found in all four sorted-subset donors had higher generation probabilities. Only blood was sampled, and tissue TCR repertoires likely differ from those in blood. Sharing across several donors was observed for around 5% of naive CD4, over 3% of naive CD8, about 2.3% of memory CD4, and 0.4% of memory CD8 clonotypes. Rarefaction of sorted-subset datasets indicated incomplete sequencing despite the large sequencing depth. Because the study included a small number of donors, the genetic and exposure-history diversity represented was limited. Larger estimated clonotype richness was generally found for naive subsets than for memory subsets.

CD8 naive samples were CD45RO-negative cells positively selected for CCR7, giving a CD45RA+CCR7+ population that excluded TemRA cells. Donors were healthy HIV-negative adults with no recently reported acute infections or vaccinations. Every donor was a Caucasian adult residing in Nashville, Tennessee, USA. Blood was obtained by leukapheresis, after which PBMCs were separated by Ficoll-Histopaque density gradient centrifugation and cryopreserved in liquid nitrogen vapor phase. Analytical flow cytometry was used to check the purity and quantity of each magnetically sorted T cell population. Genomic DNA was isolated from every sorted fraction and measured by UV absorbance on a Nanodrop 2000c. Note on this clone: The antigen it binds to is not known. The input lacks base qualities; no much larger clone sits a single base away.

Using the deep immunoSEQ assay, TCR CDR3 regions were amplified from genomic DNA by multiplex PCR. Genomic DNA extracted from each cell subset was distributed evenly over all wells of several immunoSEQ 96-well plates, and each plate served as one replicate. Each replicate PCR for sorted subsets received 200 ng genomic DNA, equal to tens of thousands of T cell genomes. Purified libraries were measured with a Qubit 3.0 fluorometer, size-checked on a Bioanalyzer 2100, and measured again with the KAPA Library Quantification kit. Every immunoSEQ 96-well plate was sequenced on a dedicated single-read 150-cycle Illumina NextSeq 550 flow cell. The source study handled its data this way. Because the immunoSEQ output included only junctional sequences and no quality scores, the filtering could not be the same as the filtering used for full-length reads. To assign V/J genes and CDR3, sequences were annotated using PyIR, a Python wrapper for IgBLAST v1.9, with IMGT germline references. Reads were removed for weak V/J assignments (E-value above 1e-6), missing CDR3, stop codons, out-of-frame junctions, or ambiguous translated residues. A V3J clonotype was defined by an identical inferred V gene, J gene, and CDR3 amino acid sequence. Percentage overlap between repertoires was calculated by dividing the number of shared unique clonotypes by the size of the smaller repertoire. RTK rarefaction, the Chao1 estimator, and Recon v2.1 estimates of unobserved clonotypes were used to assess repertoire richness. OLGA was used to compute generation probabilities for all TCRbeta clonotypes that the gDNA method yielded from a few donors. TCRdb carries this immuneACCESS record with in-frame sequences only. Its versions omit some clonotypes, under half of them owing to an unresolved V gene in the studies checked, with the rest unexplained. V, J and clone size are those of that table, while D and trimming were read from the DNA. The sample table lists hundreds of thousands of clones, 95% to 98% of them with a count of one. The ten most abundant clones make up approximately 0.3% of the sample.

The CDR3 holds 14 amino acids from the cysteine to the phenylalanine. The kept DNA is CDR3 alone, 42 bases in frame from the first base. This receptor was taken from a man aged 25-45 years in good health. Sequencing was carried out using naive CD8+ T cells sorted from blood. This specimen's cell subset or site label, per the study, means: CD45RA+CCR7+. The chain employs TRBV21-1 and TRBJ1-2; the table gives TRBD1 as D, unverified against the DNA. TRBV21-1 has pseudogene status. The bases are TGTGCCAGCAGCTTGAGGGGGTATCGGTATGGCTACACCTTC. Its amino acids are CASSLRGYRYGYTF.